The 5 T cell receptor beta chains in this list originate from one sample, sequenced in a study of blood T cell repertoires in COVID-19. Data came from immunoSEQ multiplex PCR; TCRdb stores just in-frame clones and leaves some out. The profile shows approximately 44,000 clones, roughly three quarters of them singletons. Sequencing was done on a sample of peripheral blood. The receptors derive from a woman older than 75 with acute or convalescent COVID-19.

This clone came up a few times. The gene calls are TRBV7-2 and TRBJ2-2; 12 nucleotides match TRBD2. Trimming removed 5 bases from V and 4 bases from J; junction bases left unmatched: 14. The CDR3 is made up of 19 amino acids. Germline-derived CDR1 and CDR2 are SGHTA and FQGNSA. The CDR3 region is CASSPTSGSVRSGTGELFF. CDR3 bases: TGTGCCAGCAGCCCGACTAGCGGGAGCGTTCGATCGGGCACCGGGGAGCTGTTTTTT.

The rearrangement links TRBV9 to TRBJ2-4, with D tentatively TRBD1 (5 bases). This CDR3 is 14 amino acids long. V lost 4 bases, J lost 8 bases, and 16 bases lay in between. Per germline, CDR1 SGDLS and CDR2 YYNGEE. The CDR3 sequence: CASSPTELKDIQYF. CDR3 nucleotides: TGTGCCAGCAGCCCGACAGAATTAAAGGACATTCAGTACTTC.

This clone was seen a few times. The chain has TRBV11-2 and TRBJ2-1, with D perhaps matching TRBD1 (5 bases). This CDR3 contains 16 residues. The V gene's germline CDR1 is SGHAT and CDR2 FQNNGV. V was pared by 3 bases and J by 2 bases, with 14 bases between. The CDR3 loop is CASSLLMMGPYNEQFF. The CDR3 DNA follows: TGTGCCAGCAGCTTGCTGATGATGGGGCCCTACAATGAGCAGTTCTTC. The variable domain in full, completed from reference TRBV11-2 and TRBJ2-1, reads EAGVAQSPRYKIIEKRQSVAFWCNPISGHATLYWYQQILGQGPKLLIQFQNNGVVDDSQLPKDRFSAERLKGVDSTLKIQPAKLEDSAVYLCASSLLMMGPYNEQFFGPGTRLTVL.

The J gene is TRBJ2-2, the V gene TRBV27, with TRBD1 as a possible D gene (5 bases). Trimming left V 0 bases short and J 11 bases short, with 10 bases between. This CDR3 is 13 amino acids long. Germline values: CDR1 MNHEY, CDR2 SMNVEV (reference sequence). CDR3 sequence reads: CASSLSGARELFF. Written as DNA, the CDR3 is TGTGCCAGCAGTTTATCAGGGGCTAGAGAGCTGTTTTTT.

This chain uses TRBV30 with TRBJ1-5, with D perhaps matching TRBD1 (6 bases). The CDR3 totals 15 residues. V was pared by 0 bases and J by 6 bases, with 15 bases between. CDR1 and CDR2 (germline): GTSNPN, SVGIG (reference sequence). As DNA, the CDR3 is TGTGCCTGGAGTGTACGCAGGGGATTAAGTCAGCCCCAGCATTTT. The encoded protein is CAWSVRRGLSQPQHF.